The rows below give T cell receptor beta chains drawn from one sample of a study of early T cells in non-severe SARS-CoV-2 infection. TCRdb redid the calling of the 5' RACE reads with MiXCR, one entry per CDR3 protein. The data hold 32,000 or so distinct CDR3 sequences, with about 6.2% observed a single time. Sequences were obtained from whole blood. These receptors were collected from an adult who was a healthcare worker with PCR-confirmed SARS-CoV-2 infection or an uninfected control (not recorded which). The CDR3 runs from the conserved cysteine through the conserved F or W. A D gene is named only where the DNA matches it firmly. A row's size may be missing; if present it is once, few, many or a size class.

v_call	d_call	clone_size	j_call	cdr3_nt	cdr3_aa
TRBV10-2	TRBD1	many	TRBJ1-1	TGCGCCATTATGGGACAGGGTCCCACTGAAGCTTTCTTT	CAIMGQGPTEAFF
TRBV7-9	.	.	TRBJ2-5	TGTGCCAGCGTCGGAAGGGCTAATGGGGGAGAGACCCAGTACTTC	CASVGRANGGETQYF
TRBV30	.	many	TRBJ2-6	TGTGCCTGGAGTGATTACGGATCTGGGGCCAACGTCCTGACTTTC	CAWSDYGSGANVLTF
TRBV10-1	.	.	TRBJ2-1	TGCGCCAGCAGTGAGTCGATGGGGGTTGAGCAGTTCTTC	CASSESMGVEQFF
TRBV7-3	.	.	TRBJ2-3	TGTGCCAGCAGCTTAGCTCGGGTCGCCGATACGCAGTATTTT	CASSLARVADTQYF
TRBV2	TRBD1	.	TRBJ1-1	TGTGCCAGCAGTGAAGAGGCAGGGGGGAACACTGAAGCTTTCTTT	CASSEEAGGNTEAFF
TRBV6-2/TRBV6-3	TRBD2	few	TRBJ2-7	TGTGCCAGCACTCGACTAGCGTCCCACGAGCAGTACTTC	CASTRLASHEQYF
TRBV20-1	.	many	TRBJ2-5	TGCAGTGCCACTCGGGGTCAAAAAGAGACCCAGTACTTC	CSATRGQKETQYF
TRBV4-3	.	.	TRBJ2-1	TGCGCCAGCAGCCAAGACCTCGGTATCCGGGTCTTGAATGAGCAGTTCTTC	CASSQDLGIRVLNEQFF
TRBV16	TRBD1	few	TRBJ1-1	TGTGCCAGCAGCCAGACAGGGATGAACACTGAAGCTTTCTTT	CASSQTGMNTEAFF
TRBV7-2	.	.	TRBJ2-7	TGTGCCAGCAGCGATAGCGGCTGCGAGCAGTACTTC	CASSDSGCEQYF
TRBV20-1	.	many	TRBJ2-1	TGCAGTGCCACCCACCCCGGGACTCCCTACAATGAGCAGTTCTTC	CSATHPGTPYNEQFF
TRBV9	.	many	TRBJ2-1	TGTGCCAGCAGCGTCGAATCTCTACCCCCGGTGAGTGAGCAGTTCTTC	CASSVESLPPVSEQFF
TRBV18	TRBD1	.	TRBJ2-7	TGTGCCAGCTCATCATCGTCCGGGACAGGGGCATACGAGCAGTACTTC	CASSSSSGTGAYEQYF
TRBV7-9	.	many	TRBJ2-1	TGTGCCAGCAGCTCCCGACTACCCTCCTACAATGAGCAGTTCTTC	CASSSRLPSYNEQFF
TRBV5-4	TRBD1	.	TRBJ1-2	TGTGCCAGCAGCCCGGACAGGAACTATGGCTACACCTTC	CASSPDRNYGYTF
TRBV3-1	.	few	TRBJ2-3	TGTGCCAGCAGCCCACAAGTGGGGGGTCCCCCGGATACGCAGTATTTT	CASSPQVGGPPDTQYF
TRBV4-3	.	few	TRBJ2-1	TGCGCCAGCAGCCAAGTTGCGGGTGCCGGCAATGAGCAGTTCTTC	CASSQVAGAGNEQFF
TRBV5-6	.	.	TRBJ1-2	TGTGCCAGCAGGTCGCAAGGCTCCAACTATGGCTACACCTTC	CASRSQGSNYGYTF
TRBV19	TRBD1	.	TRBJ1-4	TGTGCCAGTAGCCAGGACAGGGGGCGCGAAAAACTGTTTTTT	CASSQDRGREKLFF
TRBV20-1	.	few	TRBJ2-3	TGCAGTGCTAGACTAGTCCTCACAGATACGCAGTATTTT	CSARLVLTDTQYF
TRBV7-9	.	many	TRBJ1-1	TGTGCCAGCAGTAATACAGGGAGCACTGAAGCTTTCTTT	CASSNTGSTEAFF
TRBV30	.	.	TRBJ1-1	TGTGCCTGGAGTGCGCTGTTAGGGAACACTGAAGCTTTCTTT	CAWSALLGNTEAFF
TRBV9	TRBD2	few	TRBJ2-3	TGTGCCAGCAGCGGCCGGGACTACCAAGATACGCAGTATTTT	CASSGRDYQDTQYF
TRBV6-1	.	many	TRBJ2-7	TGTGCCAGCACTTCGACCACCGGCCCTAACGAGCAGTACTTC	CASTSTTGPNEQYF
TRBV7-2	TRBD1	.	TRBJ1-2	TGTGCCAGCAGCTCACAGGGGACCTATGGCTACACCTTC	CASSSQGTYGYTF
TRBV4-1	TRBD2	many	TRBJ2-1	TGCGCCAGCAGCCAAGGCGGGAGGTCAGGAAATGAGCAGTTCTTC	CASSQGGRSGNEQFF
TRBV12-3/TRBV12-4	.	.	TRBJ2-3	TGTGCCAGCAGTTTCTCCTCGAGTGCCGGGGATACGCAGTATTTT	CASSFSSSAGDTQYF
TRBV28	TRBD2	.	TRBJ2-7	TGTGCCAGCGTGGGGGGGATGACGTACGAGCAGTACTTC	CASVGGMTYEQYF
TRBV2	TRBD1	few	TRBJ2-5	TGTGCCAGCAGTGCTCAAGAAAACAGGGGGGAGACCCAGTACTTC	CASSAQENRGETQYF
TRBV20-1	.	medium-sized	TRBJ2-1	TGCAGTGCTGTAGACGGGACCATCGACACGTTCTTC	CSAVDGTIDTFF
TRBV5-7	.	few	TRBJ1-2	TGTGCCAGCAGCTTGGAGGGACGGAGTTATGGCTACACCTTC	CASSLEGRSYGYTF
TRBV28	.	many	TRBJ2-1	TGTGCCAGCAGTGGAATGAATGAGCAGTTCTTC	CASSGMNEQFF
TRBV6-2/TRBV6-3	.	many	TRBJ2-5	TGTGCCAGCACCCCTAGGGTTCAAGAGACCCAGTACTTC	CASTPRVQETQYF
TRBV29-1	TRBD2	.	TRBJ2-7	TGCAGCGTTGCAAGCGGGGCGAGGAGCGAGCAGTACTTC	CSVASGARSEQYF
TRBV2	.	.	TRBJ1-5	TGTGCCAGCCGCGTGGAGAGCAATCAGCCCCAGCATTTT	CASRVESNQPQHF
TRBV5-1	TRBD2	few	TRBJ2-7	TGCGCCAGCAGCCGTACTAGCGGGAGCCACGAGCAGTACTTC	CASSRTSGSHEQYF
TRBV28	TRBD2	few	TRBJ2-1	TGTGCCAGCAGTTTCCGGCTCGGGAGGGCCACATTTAGCTCCTACAATGAGCAGTTCTTC	CASSFRLGRATFSSYNEQFF
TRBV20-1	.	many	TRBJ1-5	TGCAGTGCTAGCGATTATACGGGACCCGGGAATCAGCCCCAGCATTTT	CSASDYTGPGNQPQHF
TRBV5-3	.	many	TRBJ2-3	TGTGCCAGAAGCTTGAGAAGGGCAGATACGCAGTATTTT	CARSLRRADTQYF